This T cell receptor beta chain was identified during a study of T cell changes during pregnancy in multiple sclerosis (dated 2019 in TCRdb). Background for the entire study: The study examined how the T cell repertoire changed over the course of pregnancy in women with multiple sclerosis.

Looking up the germline V gene yields CDR1 KGHSH and CDR2 LQKENI. The CDR3 contains 13 residues, cysteine and phenylalanine counted. Of all the DNA, just the CDR3 is kept, 39 bases in frame from base 1. V is cut by 3 bases and J by 0 bases, and the space between the germline ends is 3 bases. Notes on this clone: No antigen is known for it. Base qualities are not recorded, but no much larger clone differs from it by a single base.

To prepare the library, the immunoSEQ multiplex PCR assay was applied. The immuneACCESS repertoire file appears here via TCRdb, limited to in-frame rearrangements. These files lack a portion of the clones; in checked studies, under half of the deficit traces to unresolved V genes, and the cause of the others is not known. Counted in this sample were about 50,000 clones; around 94% of them appeared once. The leading ten clones occupy less than 0.4% of the sample. Source: CD4+ T cells from peripheral blood mononuclear cells, taken in the third trimester of pregnancy. The receptor comes from a female donor with multiple sclerosis, enrolled in a pregnancy study. The chain is made from TRBV18 and TRBJ2-1, with an unclear D gene assignment. The CDR3 in this case is CASSPSSYNEQFF. The DNA sequence is as follows: TGTGCCAGCTCACCTAGCTCCTACAATGAGCAGTTCTTC.